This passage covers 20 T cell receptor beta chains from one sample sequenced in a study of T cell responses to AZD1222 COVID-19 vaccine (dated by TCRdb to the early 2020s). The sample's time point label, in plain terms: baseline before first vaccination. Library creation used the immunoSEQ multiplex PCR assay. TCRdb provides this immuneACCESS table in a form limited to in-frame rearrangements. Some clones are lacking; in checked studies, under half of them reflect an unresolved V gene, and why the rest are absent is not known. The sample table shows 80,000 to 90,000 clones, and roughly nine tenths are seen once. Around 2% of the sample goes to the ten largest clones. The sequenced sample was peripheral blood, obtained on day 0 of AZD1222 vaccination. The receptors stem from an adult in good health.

This CDR3 is CASSRGQNYGYTF. Here the CDR3 DNA reads TGTGCCAGCAGTCGCGGACAGAACTATGGCTACACCTTC. The rearrangement links TRBV12-3 or TRBV12-4 to TRBJ1-2, with D maybe TRBD1 (6 bases). There are 13 residues in the CDR3. V was clipped by 5 bases and J by 2 bases, with 9 bases between them.

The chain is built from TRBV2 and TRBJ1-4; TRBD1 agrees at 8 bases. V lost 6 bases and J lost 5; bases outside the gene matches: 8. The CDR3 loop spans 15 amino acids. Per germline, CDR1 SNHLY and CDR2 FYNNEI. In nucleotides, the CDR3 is TGTGCCAGCAGGGCCCAAACAGGGGGGAATGAAAAACTGTTTTTT. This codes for CASRAQTGGNEKLFF.

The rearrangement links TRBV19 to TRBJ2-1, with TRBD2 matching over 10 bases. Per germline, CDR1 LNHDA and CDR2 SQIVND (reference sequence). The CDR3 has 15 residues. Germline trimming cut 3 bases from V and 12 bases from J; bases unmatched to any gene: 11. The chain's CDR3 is CASSMRLAGAGGQFF. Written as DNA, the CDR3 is TGTGCCAGTAGTATGAGGCTAGCGGGGGCCGGGGGGCAGTTCTTC.

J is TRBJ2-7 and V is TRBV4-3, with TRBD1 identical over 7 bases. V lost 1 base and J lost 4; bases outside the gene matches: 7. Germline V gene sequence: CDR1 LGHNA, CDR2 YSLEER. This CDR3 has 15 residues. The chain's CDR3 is CASSQARQGPYEQYF. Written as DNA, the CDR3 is TGCGCCAGCAGCCAAGCACGACAGGGTCCGTACGAGCAGTACTTC.

CDR3 loop: CASSALQGGRTEAFF. The CDR3 nucleotides read TGTGCCAGCAGCGCCCTCCAGGGAGGGAGAACTGAAGCTTTCTTT. This chain uses TRBV9 with TRBJ1-1; a possible D gene is TRBD1 (5 bases). In germline, CDR1 is SGDLS, CDR2 YYNGEE. V dropped 3 bases and J dropped 5 bases, with 17 bases sitting between them. The length of the CDR3 is 15 residues.

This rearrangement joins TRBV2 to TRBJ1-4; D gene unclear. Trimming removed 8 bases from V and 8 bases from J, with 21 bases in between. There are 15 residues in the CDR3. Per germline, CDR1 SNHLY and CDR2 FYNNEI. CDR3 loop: CASPWAWGGREKLFF. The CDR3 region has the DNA TGTGCCAGCCCGTGGGCCTGGGGAGGTCGGGAAAAACTGTTTTTT.

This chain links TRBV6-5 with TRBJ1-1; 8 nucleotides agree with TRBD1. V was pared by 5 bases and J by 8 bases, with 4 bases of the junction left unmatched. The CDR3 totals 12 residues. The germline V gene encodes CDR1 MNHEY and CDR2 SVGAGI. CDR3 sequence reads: CASSRDRSEAFF. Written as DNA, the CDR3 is TGTGCCAGCAGTCGGGACAGGTCGGAAGCTTTCTTT.

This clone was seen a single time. CDR3: CASSLGLPPMEQYF. For the CDR3, the DNA is TGTGCCAGCAGTTTAGGACTTCCCCCAATGGAGCAGTACTTC. The chain carries TRBV27 and TRBJ2-7; weak D call: TRBD2 (5 bases). The CDR3 extends over 14 amino acids. CDR1 is MNHEY and CDR2 is SMNVEV in the germline V gene (reference sequence). Trimming took 2 bases from V and 7 from J, leaving 15 bases between them.

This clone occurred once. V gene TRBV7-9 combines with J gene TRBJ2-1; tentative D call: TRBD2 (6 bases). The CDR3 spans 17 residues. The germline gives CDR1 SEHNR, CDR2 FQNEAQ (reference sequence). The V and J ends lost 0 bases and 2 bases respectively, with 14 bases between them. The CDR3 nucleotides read TGTGCCAGCAGCTTAGCTCTTCAGGGCGGGGCCTACAATGAGCAGTTCTTC. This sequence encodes CASSLALQGGAYNEQFF.

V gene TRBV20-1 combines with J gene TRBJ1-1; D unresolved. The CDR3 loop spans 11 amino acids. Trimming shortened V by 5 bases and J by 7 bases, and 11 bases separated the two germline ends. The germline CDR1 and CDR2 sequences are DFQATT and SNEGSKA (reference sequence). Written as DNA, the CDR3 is TGCAGTGCTTCCTCCGGGCTTGAAGCTTTCTTT. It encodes CSASSGLEAFF.

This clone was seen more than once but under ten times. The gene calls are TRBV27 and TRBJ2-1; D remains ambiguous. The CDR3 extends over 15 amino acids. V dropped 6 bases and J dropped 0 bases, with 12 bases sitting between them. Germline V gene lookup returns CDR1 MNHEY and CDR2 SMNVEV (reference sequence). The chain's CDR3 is CASRKTKISYNEQFF. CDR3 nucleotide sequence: TGTGCCAGCAGGAAGACAAAGATCTCCTACAATGAGCAGTTCTTC.

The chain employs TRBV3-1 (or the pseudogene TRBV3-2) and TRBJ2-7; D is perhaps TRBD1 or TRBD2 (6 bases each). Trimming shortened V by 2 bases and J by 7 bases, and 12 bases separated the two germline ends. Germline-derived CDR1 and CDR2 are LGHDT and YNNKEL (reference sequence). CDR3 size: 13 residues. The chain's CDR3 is CASSQFGGGEQYF. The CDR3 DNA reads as TGTGCCAGCAGCCAATTTGGAGGGGGAGAGCAGTACTTC.

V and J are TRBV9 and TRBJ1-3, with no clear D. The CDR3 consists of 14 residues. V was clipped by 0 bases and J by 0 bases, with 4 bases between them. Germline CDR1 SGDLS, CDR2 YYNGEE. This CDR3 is CASSVAHSGNTIYF. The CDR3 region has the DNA TGTGCCAGCAGCGTAGCTCACTCTGGAAACACCATATATTTT.

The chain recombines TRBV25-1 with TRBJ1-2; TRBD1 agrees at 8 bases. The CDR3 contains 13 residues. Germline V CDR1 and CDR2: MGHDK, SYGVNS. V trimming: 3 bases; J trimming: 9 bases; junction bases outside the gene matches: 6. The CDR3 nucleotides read TGTGCCAGCAGTGAGACAGGGGCCCCTCGCTACACCTTC. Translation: CASSETGAPRYTF.

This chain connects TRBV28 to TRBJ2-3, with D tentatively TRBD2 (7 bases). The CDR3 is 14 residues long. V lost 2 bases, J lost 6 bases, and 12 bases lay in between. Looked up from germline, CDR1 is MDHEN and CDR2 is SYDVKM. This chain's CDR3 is CASSLGGGGDTQYF. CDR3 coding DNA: TGTGCCAGCAGTTTAGGGGGGGGCGGGGATACGCAGTATTTT.

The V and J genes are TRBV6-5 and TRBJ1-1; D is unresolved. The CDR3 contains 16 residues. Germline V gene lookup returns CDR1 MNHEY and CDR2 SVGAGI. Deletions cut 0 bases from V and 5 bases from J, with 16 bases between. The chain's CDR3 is CASSYSWGAGLTEAFF. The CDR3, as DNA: TGTGCCAGCAGTTACTCGTGGGGTGCGGGATTGACTGAAGCTTTCTTT.

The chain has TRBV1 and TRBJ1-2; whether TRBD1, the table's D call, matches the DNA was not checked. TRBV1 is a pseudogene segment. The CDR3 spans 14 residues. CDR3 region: CTSSQEDRTYGYTF. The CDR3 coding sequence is TGCACCAGCAGCCAAGAGGACAGGACCTATGGCTACACCTTC.

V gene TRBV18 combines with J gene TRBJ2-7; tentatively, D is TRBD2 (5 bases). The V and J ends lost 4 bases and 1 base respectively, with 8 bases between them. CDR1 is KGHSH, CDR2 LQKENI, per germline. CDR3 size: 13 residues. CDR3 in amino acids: CASSRGMSYEQYF. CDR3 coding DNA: TGTGCCAGCTCACGAGGGATGTCCTACGAGCAGTACTTC. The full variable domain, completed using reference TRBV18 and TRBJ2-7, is NAGVMQNPRHLVRRRGQEARLRCSPMKGHSHVYWYRQLPEEGLKFMVYLQKENIIDESGMPKERFSAEFPKEGPSILRIQQVVRGDSAAYFCASSRGMSYEQYFGPGTRLTVT.

The CDR3 bases are TGTGCCAGCAGCCCCGGGACTAGCGGAAGGGGGTTGAGAGATACGCAGTATTTT. Amino acids: CASSPGTSGRGLRDTQYF. V gene TRBV7-9 combines with J gene TRBJ2-3; TRBD2 matches at 11 bases. This CDR3 is 18 amino acids long. The V gene end was trimmed by 5 bases and the J gene end by 5 bases; junction bases not matched to a gene: 15. The germline gives CDR1 SEHNR, CDR2 FQNEAQ (reference sequence). Using reference TRBV7-9 and TRBJ2-3 for the parts outside the CDR3, the full variable domain is DTGVSQNPRHKITKRGQNVTFRCDPISEHNRLYWYRQTLGQGPEFLTYFQNEAQLEKSRLLSDRFSAERPKGSFSTLEIQRTEQGDSAMYLCASSPGTSGRGLRDTQYFGPGTRLTVL.

The CDR3 coding sequence is TGCGCCAGCAGCTTGGAGTTCACCGGGGAGCTGTTTTTT. As protein: CASSLEFTGELFF. The chain recombines TRBV5-1 with TRBJ2-2; D uncertain. The germline V and J ends were trimmed by 0 bases and 4 bases, with 4 bases remaining between them. The CDR3 spans 13 residues. The germline gives CDR1 SGHRS, CDR2 YFSETQ.